These T cell receptor beta chains were read from a single sample in a study of Graves' ophthalmopathy and Graves' hyperthyroidism. TCRdb ran MiXCR on the multiplex PCR reads and lists one entry per CDR3 protein. This sample has around 170,000 distinct CDR3 sequences, with under 40% found just once. Input material: peripheral blood. These receptors were collected from a woman aged 40 to 55 with Graves' ophthalmopathy. The conserved cysteine and the conserved F or W are not part of the CDR3 here.

>TRBJ1-1|TRBV30
AWSQGATNTEAF
>TRBJ1-6|TRBV12-3/TRBV12-4
ASSAQGAGSPLH
>TRBJ2-7|TRBV6-2/TRBV6-3
ASRRVGGDGYEQY
>TRBJ2-7|TRBV28
ASRPDRELDSYEQY
>TRBJ2-2|TRBV29-1
SVVGVSTGELF
>TRBJ1-6|TRBV29-1
SVTVARDANSPLH
>TRBJ2-7|TRBV7-9
ASSLGQGGEEQY
>TRBJ2-7|TRBV19
ASSEVVTGSYEQY
>TRBJ2-5|TRBV15
ATSRDLGRQY
>TRBJ1-1|TRBV15
ATSKAYTEAF
>TRBJ1-5|TRBV15
ATSNGEIQPQH
>TRBJ2-6|TRBV11-2
ASSPGRTSGANVLT
>TRBJ1-2|TRBV15
ATSTREDYGYT
>TRBJ2-5|TRBV6-2/TRBV6-3
ASGPGTQETQY
>TRBJ2-2|TRBV27
ATTRTGANTGELF
>TRBJ1-1|TRBV12-5
ASGLGQGVNTEAF
>TRBJ1-1|TRBV3-1
ASSYGFGNTEAF
>TRBJ1-1|TRBV12-3/TRBV12-4
ASSWAGGLNTEAF
>TRBJ2-7|TRBV6-2/TRBV6-3
ASSYSSPGEQY
>TRBJ1-3|TRBV5-1
ASSLAHGNTIY
>TRBJ2-7|TRBV28
ASRDRLAGMGEQY
>TRBJ1-6|TRBV6-5
ASSYSTEGAGSPLH
>TRBJ2-7|TRBV15
ATSRDSGRNSYEQY
>TRBJ1-1|TRBV7-2
ASRYSLNTEAF
>TRBJ2-2|TRBV2
ASRPTGGTTGELF
>TRBJ2-7|TRBV4-1
ASSQVQGAPEQY
>TRBJ2-4|TRBV28
ASTRDYGVY
>TRBJ2-2|TRBV12-3/TRBV12-4
ASSENTGELF
>TRBJ2-7|TRBV5-1
ASSVSTWGQNYEQY
>TRBJ1-1|TRBV14
ASSQRSAVLEAF
>TRBJ1-5|TRBV12-3/TRBV12-4
ASSFRSRNQPQH
>TRBJ1-1|TRBV7-2
ASSFKIEAF
>TRBJ2-7|TRBV11-2
ASSHGLGAGEQY
>TRBJ1-6|TRBV28
ASTMNALQSPLH
>TRBJ1-2|TRBV5-1
ASSRQGQGNGYT
>TRBJ2-7|TRBV6-4
ASSPYGRPKGLALPTYEQY
>TRBJ1-3|TRBV30
AWSVLGAGNTIY
>TRBJ2-5|TRBV9
ASSVGSPPGETQY
>TRBJ1-5|TRBV28
ASSNTGASSNQPQH
>TRBJ2-7|TRBV12-3/TRBV12-4
ASTRRGFYEQY
>TRBJ2-7|TRBV6-2/TRBV6-3
ASTVSSYEQY
>TRBJ1-5|TRBV29-1
SAAGTDQPQH
>TRBJ2-7|TRBV11-2
ASSLLAGVGAYEQY
>TRBJ2-5|TRBV5-1
ASRGQETQY
>TRBJ1-5|TRBV13
ASSITNQPQH
>TRBJ2-5|TRBV20-1
STAGGLETQY
>TRBJ1-1|TRBV6-2/TRBV6-3
ASRLYGLLGTEAF
>TRBJ1-1|TRBV12-3/TRBV12-4
ASLFTGGSTEAF
>TRBJ2-7|TRBV28
ASSLDPTAEQY
>TRBJ1-2|TRBV5-1
ASSSGQSGCT
>TRBJ2-7|TRBV27
ASSLGVGGYYEQY
>TRBJ1-6|TRBV28
ASTQNNSPLH
>TRBJ1-2|TRBV12-3/TRBV12-4
ASTRQGSGGYT
>TRBJ2-5|TRBV7-9
ASSWGAIQETQY
>TRBJ2-7|TRBV6-2/TRBV6-3
ASSYSNMYSSYEQY
>TRBJ1-1|TRBV6-5
ASSPGVFGTEAF
>TRBJ1-5|TRBV30
AWSEGRGNQPQH